This is a list of T cell receptor beta chains from one sample in a study of technical replicates of blood from a few donors. TCRdb's copy holds only in-frame clones and misses some; the assay was immunoSEQ multiplex PCR. In the table there are some 77,000 clones, about 86% of which are singletons. Sequenced material: PBMCs. The receptors here all came from a human donor in good health. Some clones in this sample may be carry-over from other donors' samples. CDR3s include the opening cysteine and the closing phenylalanine or tryptophan. Fields, in order: V gene, J gene, D gene, CDR3 DNA, CDR3 protein. A D gene is named only where the DNA matches it firmly.

v_call: TRBV5-1
j_call: TRBJ1-1
d_call: NA
cdr3_nt: TGCGCCAGCAGCGTAAGCATGAACACTGAAGCTTTCTTT
cdr3_aa: CASSVSMNTEAFF

v_call: TRBV6-5
j_call: TRBJ1-5
d_call: NA
cdr3_nt: TGTGCCAGCAGTTACACGAGAAATCAGCCCCAGCATTTT
cdr3_aa: CASSYTRNQPQHF

v_call: TRBV7-3
j_call: TRBJ2-1
d_call: TRBD1
cdr3_nt: TGTGCCAGCAGCGTCACCGGGACAGGTTACAGTGAGCAGTTCTTC
cdr3_aa: CASSVTGTGYSEQFF

v_call: TRBV12-5
j_call: TRBJ2-2
d_call: NA
cdr3_nt: TGTGCTAGTGGTTTGTACGGCGGCCCGAACACCGGGGAGCTGTTTTTT
cdr3_aa: CASGLYGGPNTGELFF

v_call: TRBV7-3
j_call: TRBJ2-4
d_call: NA
cdr3_nt: TGTGCCAGCAGCTTAACGGGAGCGGACATTCAGTACTTC
cdr3_aa: CASSLTGADIQYF

v_call: TRBV2
j_call: TRBJ2-5
d_call: TRBD2
cdr3_nt: TGTGCCAGCAGGGGGACTAGCGGTGGATGGGGGGACTTC
cdr3_aa: CASRGTSGGWGDF

v_call: TRBV11-2
j_call: TRBJ1-2
d_call: NA
cdr3_nt: TGTGCCAGCAGCTCCCCGGCGACTCATAATGGCTACACCTTC
cdr3_aa: CASSSPATHNGYTF

v_call: TRBV4-1
j_call: TRBJ2-3
d_call: NA
cdr3_nt: TGCGCCAGCACCCGAGGAGCGGCCTACACAGATACGCAGTATTTT
cdr3_aa: CASTRGAAYTDTQYF

v_call: TRBV7-2
j_call: TRBJ2-5
d_call: NA
cdr3_nt: TGTGCCAGCAGCAAACGGGACTCGGGGACCCAGTACTTC
cdr3_aa: CASSKRDSGTQYF

v_call: TRBV5-1
j_call: TRBJ2-7
d_call: TRBD2
cdr3_nt: TGCGCCAGCAGCCCACTAGCGGGGGTCCCCTACGAGCAGTACTTC
cdr3_aa: CASSPLAGVPYEQYF